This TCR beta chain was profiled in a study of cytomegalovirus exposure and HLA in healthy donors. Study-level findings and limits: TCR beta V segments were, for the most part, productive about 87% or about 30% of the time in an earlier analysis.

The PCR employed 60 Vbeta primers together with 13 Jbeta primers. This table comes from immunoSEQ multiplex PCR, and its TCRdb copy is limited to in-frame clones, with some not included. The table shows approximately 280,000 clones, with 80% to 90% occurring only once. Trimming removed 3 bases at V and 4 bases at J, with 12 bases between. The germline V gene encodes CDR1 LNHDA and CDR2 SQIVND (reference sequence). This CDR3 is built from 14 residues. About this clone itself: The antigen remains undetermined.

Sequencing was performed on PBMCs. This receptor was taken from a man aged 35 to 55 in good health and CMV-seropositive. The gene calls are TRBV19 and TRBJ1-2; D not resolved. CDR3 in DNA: TGTGCCAGTAGTATGGAAAAGGCGGGCTATGGCTACACCTTC. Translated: CASSMEKAGYGYTF. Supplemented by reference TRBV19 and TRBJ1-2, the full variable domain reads DGGITQSPKYLFRKEGQNVTLSCEQNLNHDAMYWYRQDPGQGLRLIYYSQIVNDFQKGDIAEGYSVSREKKESFPLTVTSAQKNPTAFYLCASSMEKAGYGYTFGSGTRLTVV.